This passage covers 22 T cell receptor beta chains from one sample sequenced in a study of shared clonotypes between healthy human individuals. The table came from immunoSEQ multiplex PCR; TCRdb's copy has only in-frame clones and leaves some out. This sample yields approximately 2.5 million clones, of which around 90% are seen a single time; under 0.15% belongs to the top ten. Sequenced material: naive CD4+ T cells sorted from blood. As to subset: CD45RA+ positively selected. Receptors originate from a young man in good health.

The rearrangement joins TRBV30 to TRBJ1-6; D unresolved. Trimming removed 4 bases from V and 7 bases from J, with 5 bases in between. Germline V gene sequence: CDR1 GTSNPN, CDR2 SVGIG (reference sequence). This CDR3 contains 11 residues. The CDR3 region has the DNA TGTGCCTGGATGGAAAATTCACCCCTCCACTTT. Translation: CAWMENSPLHF.

There are a few counts of this clone. The chain couples TRBV7-9 to TRBJ1-1; D ambiguous. V was trimmed by 6 bases and J by 6 bases, leaving 17 bases between them. Per germline, CDR1 SEHNR and CDR2 FQNEAQ (reference sequence). This CDR3 has 14 amino acids. The CDR3 protein is CASSHKGGWAEAFF. CDR3 DNA: TGTGCCAGCAGTCATAAAGGAGGTTGGGCTGAAGCTTTCTTT.

CDR3 sequence: CASSQEAITGELFF. The DNA of the CDR3 is TGCGCCAGCAGCCAAGAGGCTATCACCGGGGAGCTGTTTTTT. The V gene is TRBV4-1, the J gene TRBJ2-2; D uncertain. The CDR3 extends over 14 amino acids. The V end was cut by 0 bases, the J end by 4 bases, with 6 bases between. Per germline, CDR1 MGHRA and CDR2 YSYEKL.

The genes are TRBV28 and TRBJ2-7, with 9 bases matching TRBD2. The germline V gene has CDR1 MDHEN and CDR2 SYDVKM. The V gene end was trimmed by 6 bases and the J gene end by 2 bases; junction bases not matched to a gene: 14. The CDR3 is 17 amino acids. DNA of the CDR3: TGTGCCAGCAGGTCCATTCCTCCTAGCGGGGAAGCCTACGAGCAGTACTTC. Translated: CASRSIPPSGEAYEQYF.

Points on this clone: This sample includes further DNA sequences coding for the same CDR3. As DNA, the CDR3 is TGTGCCAGCAGCTTAGGGCCCGACAATGAGCAGTTCTTC. The encoded protein is CASSLGPDNEQFF. V gene TRBV11-3 combines with J gene TRBJ2-1; D remains ambiguous. Germline V lookup: CDR1 SGHNT, CDR2 YENEEA. The V end was cut by 1 base, the J end by 5 bases, with 6 bases between. The CDR3 length is 13 residues.

The gene calls are TRBV5-6 and TRBJ1-5, with 10 positions matching TRBD1. Losses at the gene ends were 4 bases for V and 4 bases for J; bases not matched to a gene: 8. The germline gives CDR1 SGHDT, CDR2 YYEEEE. The CDR3 length is 16 residues. Written as DNA, the CDR3 is TGTGCCAGCAGCCACCGACAGGGGGCGGGGAATCAGCCCCAGCATTTT. Protein sequence: CASSHRQGAGNQPQHF.

The chain employs TRBV19 and TRBJ1-5; no clear D gene. Between the trimmed V and J ends, which lost 5 bases and 5 bases, there was a span of 19 bases. The CDR3 is 16 amino acids. Germline values: CDR1 LNHDA, CDR2 SQIVND (reference sequence). CDR3 amino acids: CASSHLWVTGDQPQHF. The DNA for the CDR3 is TGTGCCAGTAGTCACCTGTGGGTGACGGGCGATCAGCCCCAGCATTTT.

The chain combines TRBV29-1 with TRBJ1-2; D uncertain. Germline CDR1 is SQVTM and CDR2 is ANQGSEA. Trimming left V 7 bases short and J 2 bases short, with 8 bases between. The CDR3 is 11 amino acids. The CDR3 spells CSDGVNYGYTF. In DNA form, the CDR3 reads TGCAGCGACGGGGTGAACTATGGCTACACCTTC. Filled out from reference TRBV29-1 and TRBJ1-2, the complete variable domain reads SAVISQKPSRDICQRGTSLTIQCQVDSQVTMMFWYRQQPGQSLTLIATANQGSEATYESGFVIDKFPISRPNLTFSTLTVSNMSPEDSSIYLCSDGVNYGYTFGSGTRLTVV.

This chain joins TRBV6-1 and TRBJ1-2; D gene ambiguous. The CDR3 has 13 amino acids. The germline V and J ends were trimmed by 3 bases and 8 bases, with 13 bases remaining between them. The V gene's germline CDR1 is MNHNS and CDR2 SASEGT. The CDR3 region is CASSDHGNSGYTF. The CDR3 DNA reads as TGTGCCAGCAGTGACCACGGAAATTCAGGCTACACCTTC.

This chain uses TRBV10-1 with TRBJ2-1; 9 bases fit TRBD2. Trimming took 5 bases from V and 0 from J; bases not matched to a gene: 2. Germline-derived CDR1 and CDR2 are WNHNN and SYGVQD (reference sequence). The CDR3 consists of 15 residues. This CDR3 is CASSQAGGSYNEQFF. Here the CDR3 DNA reads TGCGCCAGCAGTCAAGCGGGGGGCTCCTACAATGAGCAGTTCTTC.

This clone appeared once. The V call is TRBV6-1, the J call TRBJ1-3; D is uncertain. Trimming removed 1 base from V and 0 bases from J, with 10 bases in between. From germline, CDR1 is MNHNS and CDR2 SASEGT. This CDR3 has 16 amino acids. CDR3 residues: CASSEVGRISGNTIYF. In nucleotides, the CDR3 is TGTGCCAGCAGTGAAGTCGGACGGATCTCTGGAAACACCATATATTTT.

This rearrangement joins TRBV7-9 to TRBJ1-6; D might be TRBD1 (5 bases). Deletions cut 0 bases from V and 16 bases from J, with 13 bases between. Germline lookup yields CDR1 SEHNR and CDR2 FQNEAQ (reference sequence). The CDR3 totals 13 residues. The CDR3 DNA reads as TGTGCCAGCAGCTTAGCGGTTGGGACTTATCTCCACTTT. Amino acids: CASSLAVGTYLHF.

This chain links TRBV4-2 with TRBJ2-4, with 8 bases matching TRBD1. Trimming took 2 bases from V and 0 from J; bases not matched to a gene: 12. The CDR3 extends over 19 amino acids. Germline V gives CDR1 LGHNA, CDR2 YNFKEQ. The CDR3 DNA reads TGTGCCAGCAGCCAAATGACAGGGGACATAAAACTAGCCAAAAACATTCAGTACTTC. Translation gives CASSQMTGDIKLAKNIQYF.

The gene calls are TRBV7-9 and TRBJ2-1; 16 nucleotides agree with TRBD2. The CDR3 extends over 16 amino acids. CDR1 is SEHNR, CDR2 FQNEAQ, per germline (reference sequence). Trimming at V came to 1 base and at J to 9 bases, leaving 3 bases not matched to a gene. CDR3 nucleotide sequence: TGTGCCAGCAGCTTAGAGGGACTAGCGGGAGGGGTTGAGCAGTTCTTC. Translated: CASSLEGLAGGVEQFF.

This clone was seen once. The V call is TRBV30, the J call TRBJ1-5, with a possible D match to TRBD1 (5 bases). CDR1 and CDR2 (germline): GTSNPN, SVGIG (reference sequence). Trimming removed 0 bases at V and 3 bases at J, with 15 bases between. The CDR3 runs to 16 residues. The CDR3 region has the DNA TGTGCCTGGAGTGTAGGTGGTAGGGGCGACAATCAGCCCCAGCATTTT. This translates into CAWSVGGRGDNQPQHF.

The chain couples TRBV6-5 to TRBJ1-2; D is perhaps TRBD1 (6 bases). There are 14 residues in the CDR3. Deletions cut 4 bases from V and 4 bases from J, with 13 bases between. CDR1 MNHEY and CDR2 SVGAGI come from the germline V gene. The CDR3 protein is CASSFRQEGYGYTF. The CDR3 nucleotides are TGTGCCAGCAGTTTCCGACAGGAAGGCTATGGCTACACCTTC.

This chain connects TRBV6-5 to TRBJ2-2; unclear D gene. The CDR3 extends over 14 amino acids. The germline gives CDR1 MNHEY, CDR2 SVGAGI. Trimming pared 4 bases from V and 1 base from J, leaving 7 bases between. This CDR3 is CASSFSRNTGELFF. The CDR3, as DNA: TGTGCCAGCAGTTTCAGTAGGAACACCGGGGAGCTGTTTTTT.

Of note for this clone: The sample has other DNA sequences that encode this CDR3 too. V is TRBV5-1 and J is TRBJ2-7, with D uncertain. With 0 bases removed from V and 0 bases from J, the gap between germline ends came to 7 bases. The CDR3 has 14 amino acids. Germline CDR1 reads SGHRS; CDR2 reads YFSETQ. The CDR3 protein is CASSLEGSSYEQYF. CDR3 nucleotide sequence: TGCGCCAGCAGCTTGGAAGGTAGCTCCTACGAGCAGTACTTC. Using reference TRBV5-1 and TRBJ2-7 for the parts outside the CDR3, the full variable domain is KAGVTQTPRYLIKTRGQQVTLSCSPISGHRSVSWYQQTPGQGLQFLFEYFSETQRNKGNFPGRFSGRQFSNSRSEMNVSTLELGDSALYLCASSLEGSSYEQYFGPGTRLTVT.

The chain has TRBV25-1 and TRBJ2-5, with a weak D call TRBD1 (5 bases). The CDR3 contains 16 residues. Deletions cut 3 bases from V and 0 bases from J, with 14 bases between. Germline-derived CDR1 and CDR2 are MGHDK and SYGVNS. The CDR3 nucleotides are TGTGCCAGCAGTGATCACCTTCAGGGAAACCAAGAGACCCAGTACTTC. This translates into CASSDHLQGNQETQYF. Full variable domain (remainder filled in from reference TRBV25-1 and TRBJ2-5): EADIYQTPRYLVIGTGKKITLECSQTMGHDKMYWYQQDPGMELHLIHYSYGVNSTEKGDLSSESTVSRIRTEHFPLTLESARPSHTSQYLCASSDHLQGNQETQYFGPGTRLLVL.

The V and J genes are TRBV5-4 and TRBJ2-1; D may match TRBD1 or TRBD2 (5 bases each). V lost 2 bases and J 1 base, leaving 16 bases between the germline ends. This CDR3 has 17 residues. Germline CDR1 reads SGHNT; CDR2 reads YYREEE (reference sequence). The CDR3 DNA reads as TGTGCCAGCAGCTTCGGTGGAGGCAGGGCGTCCTACAATGAGCAGTTCTTC. The encoded protein is CASSFGGGRASYNEQFF.

This chain connects TRBV23-1 to TRBJ2-5; D is tentatively TRBD1 or TRBD2 (5 bases each). TRBV23-1 is assigned to the ORF class and has an uncertain function. Trimming shortened V by 6 bases and J by 5 bases, and 13 bases separated the two germline ends. This CDR3 has 13 amino acids. The CDR3 DNA follows: TGCGCCAGCAGCGGGACCTCAAGGGAGACCCAGTACTTC. This gives the protein CASSGTSRETQYF.

J is TRBJ2-5 and V is TRBV7-2; D might be TRBD1 or TRBD2, each matching 7 bases. V was trimmed by 5 bases and J by 2 bases, leaving 18 bases between them. The CDR3 consists of 16 residues. Germline lookup yields CDR1 SGHTA and CDR2 FQGNSA. In nucleotides, the CDR3 is TGTGCCAGCAGCGCCCCAGCGGGGACAGATCAAGAGACCCAGTACTTC. It specifies CASSAPAGTDQETQYF.